These 6 T cell receptor beta chains originate from one sample sequenced in a study of blood T cell repertoires in COVID-19. Measured with immunoSEQ multiplex PCR; TCRdb has only the in-frame clones, and not every one. Altogether 450,000 to 600,000 clones are present, about nine tenths being singletons, with the ten largest covering around 0.7%. The sequenced material came from PBMCs or T cells enriched from blood (not recorded which). These receptors originate from a woman aged 18 to 35 who had recovered from COVID-19.

CDR3 nucleotide sequence: TGTGCCACCAGTGATCACGGTAGCAATCAGCCCCAGCATTTT. As protein: CATSDHGSNQPQHF. The chain combines TRBV24-1 with TRBJ1-5; D not certain. Trimming removed 3 bases from V and 0 bases from J, with 5 bases in between. The germline CDR1 and CDR2 sequences are KGHDR and SFDVKD. This CDR3 region has 14 residues.

The chain couples TRBV5-1 to TRBJ2-7, with a weak D call TRBD2 (5 bases). Germline V gene sequence: CDR1 SGHRS, CDR2 YFSETQ. CDR3 length equals 14 residues. The CDR3 here is CASGGSSAVYEQYF. The CDR3 DNA reads as TGCGCTTCCGGAGGAAGTAGCGCTGTGTACGAGCAGTACTTC.

V gene TRBV28 combines with J gene TRBJ2-7; TRBD2 aligns across 8 bases. There are 14 residues in the CDR3. Germline V gene data show CDR1 as MDHEN and CDR2 as SYDVKM. The V segment lost 7 bases and the J segment 5 bases; nucleotides outside the gene matches: 10. For the CDR3, the DNA is TGTGCCAGCACCTCCCCGGGGGGGCGGAACGAGCAGTACTTC. Encoded protein: CASTSPGGRNEQYF. Full variable domain (outside the CDR3, taken from reference TRBV28 and TRBJ2-7): DVKVTQSSRYLVKRTGEKVFLECVQDMDHENMFWYRQDPGLGLRLIYFSYDVKMKEKGDIPEGYSVSREKKERFSLILESASTNQTSMYLCASTSPGGRNEQYFGPGTRLTVT.

The V call is TRBV5-1, the J call TRBJ2-1; TRBD1 might be the D (5 bases). Looked up from germline, CDR1 is SGHRS and CDR2 is YFSETQ. The CDR3 contains 14 residues. The V and J ends lost 0 bases and 5 bases respectively, with 9 bases between them. CDR3 in DNA: TGCGCCAGCAGCTTGGGGACAACTAACAATGAGCAGTTCTTC. This codes for CASSLGTTNNEQFF. Full variable domain (rest looked up from reference TRBV5-1 and TRBJ2-1): KAGVTQTPRYLIKTRGQQVTLSCSPISGHRSVSWYQQTPGQGLQFLFEYFSETQRNKGNFPGRFSGRQFSNSRSEMNVSTLELGDSALYLCASSLGTTNNEQFFGPGTRLTVL.

In this sample, this clone turned up once. This chain links TRBV5-6 with TRBJ1-2; 7 nucleotides agree with TRBD1. Germline V lookup: CDR1 SGHDT, CDR2 YYEEEE. The CDR3 has 17 residues. After removal of 4 bases from V and 4 bases from J, the junction contained 16 bases not matched to a gene. The CDR3 sequence: CASSQTGDSYEIYGYTF. The CDR3, as DNA: TGTGCCAGCAGCCAAACAGGGGACAGCTACGAAATCTATGGCTACACCTTC.

This sequence joins TRBV10-3 and TRBJ1-2; no definite D call. V was shortened by 4 bases and J by 3 bases, with 15 bases between the two germline ends. This CDR3 is built from 15 residues. Germline loops: CDR1 ENHRY, CDR2 SYGVKD. For the CDR3, the DNA is TGTGCCATCAGTGCGCGAACAGAGAATCACTATGGCTACACCTTC. Protein sequence: CAISARTENHYGYTF.